A selection of T cell receptor beta chains follows, all from one sample in a study of T cell changes during pregnancy in multiple sclerosis. Repertoires were generated with immunoSEQ multiplex PCR, while TCRdb's copy carries only in-frame clones and drops some. The sample lists around 53,000 clones, about 92% seen once, with roughly 3.2% in the top ten. The starting material was CD8+ T cells from peripheral blood mononuclear cells, obtained before pregnancy. Receptors were obtained from a female donor with multiple sclerosis, enrolled in a pregnancy study. CDR3s include the opening cysteine and the closing phenylalanine or tryptophan. The D gene is left open where the match is weak. Clone size is stated in some rows and not others, as once, few, many or a class when expanded.

d_gene: .; v_gene: TRBV19; abundance: .; j_gene: TRBJ2-7; CDR3nt: TGTGCCAGTAGTATAGCCGGCGAGCAGTACTTC; CDR3aa: CASSIAGEQYF
d_gene: .; v_gene: TRBV9; abundance: .; j_gene: TRBJ1-1; CDR3nt: TGTGCCAGCAGCCCCCACGGGAGTGGCACTGAAGCTTTCTTT; CDR3aa: CASSPHGSGTEAFF
d_gene: TRBD1; v_gene: TRBV5-6; abundance: .; j_gene: TRBJ2-7; CDR3nt: TGTGCCAGCAGTTTCGGACAGGGAAACTACGAGCAGTACTTC; CDR3aa: CASSFGQGNYEQYF
d_gene: TRBD2; v_gene: TRBV27; abundance: .; j_gene: TRBJ2-5; CDR3nt: TGTGCCAGCAGACCCCAGGGACTAGCGGGGGATAGAGAGACCCAGTACTTC; CDR3aa: CASRPQGLAGDRETQYF
d_gene: .; v_gene: TRBV15; abundance: once; j_gene: TRBJ2-3; CDR3nt: TGTGCCACCGATTCGGACATTAGCACAGATACGCAGTATTTT; CDR3aa: CATDSDISTDTQYF
d_gene: TRBD2; v_gene: TRBV4-1; abundance: .; j_gene: TRBJ2-7; CDR3nt: TGCGCCAGCAGCCAGAACCTCTTCACGGGAGGTTACGAGCAGTACTTC; CDR3aa: CASSQNLFTGGYEQYF
d_gene: .; v_gene: TRBV29-1; abundance: .; j_gene: TRBJ2-2; CDR3nt: TGCAGCGTTGAGGAGGGGATTAACACCGGGGAGCTGTTTTTT; CDR3aa: CSVEEGINTGELFF
d_gene: .; v_gene: TRBV5-8; abundance: .; j_gene: TRBJ2-3; CDR3nt: TGTGCCAGCAGTCAGTTTAGCACAGATACGCAGTATTTT; CDR3aa: CASSQFSTDTQYF
d_gene: .; v_gene: TRBV5-6; abundance: .; j_gene: TRBJ2-5; CDR3nt: TGTGCCAGCAGCTTCGGAGGAGTAGAAGAGACCCAGTACTTC; CDR3aa: CASSFGGVEETQYF
d_gene: .; v_gene: TRBV6-5; abundance: .; j_gene: TRBJ1-2; CDR3nt: TGTGCCAGCAGACAGCCCCTAACGGGCTACACCTTC; CDR3aa: CASRQPLTGYTF
d_gene: .; v_gene: TRBV6-1; abundance: .; j_gene: TRBJ1-5; CDR3nt: TGTGCCAGCAGTGAAGCGCGGCGTAGACAGACTAGCAATCAGCCCCAGCATTTT; CDR3aa: CASSEARRRQTSNQPQHF
d_gene: .; v_gene: TRBV2; abundance: .; j_gene: TRBJ1-1; CDR3nt: TGTGCCAGCAGTGATTACAGGGATTACGGTGAAGCTTTCTTT; CDR3aa: CASSDYRDYGEAFF
d_gene: .; v_gene: TRBV29-1; abundance: .; j_gene: TRBJ1-1; CDR3nt: TGCAGCGTTGAAGGCGGGGAGGATGCTTTCTTT; CDR3aa: CSVEGGEDAFF
d_gene: .; v_gene: TRBV30; abundance: .; j_gene: TRBJ2-1; CDR3nt: TGTGCCGCGGATGTCTACAATGAGCAGTTCTTC; CDR3aa: CAADVYNEQFF
d_gene: .; v_gene: TRBV11-2; abundance: .; j_gene: TRBJ1-2; CDR3nt: TGTGCCAGCAGCCAGGGGCCCGAGGAGGGCTACACCTTC; CDR3aa: CASSQGPEEGYTF
d_gene: .; v_gene: TRBV9; abundance: once; j_gene: TRBJ2-5; CDR3nt: TGTGCCAGCAGCGTAGGAAGCAGGGCCCAGTACTTC; CDR3aa: CASSVGSRAQYF
d_gene: TRBD2; v_gene: TRBV28; abundance: .; j_gene: TRBJ2-3; CDR3nt: TGTGCCAGCAGTACGATAGCGGGGCCTAGCACAGATACGCAGTATTTT; CDR3aa: CASSTIAGPSTDTQYF
d_gene: .; v_gene: TRBV11-2; abundance: .; j_gene: TRBJ1-2; CDR3nt: TGTGCCAGCAGCTTAGTTGGGGACATCTATGGCTACACCTTC; CDR3aa: CASSLVGDIYGYTF
d_gene: .; v_gene: TRBV5-8; abundance: .; j_gene: TRBJ2-3; CDR3nt: TGTGCCAGCAGCCCAGCGGATACGCAGTATTTT; CDR3aa: CASSPADTQYF
d_gene: TRBD1; v_gene: TRBV7-2; abundance: .; j_gene: TRBJ2-7; CDR3nt: TGTGCCAGCAGCCCGACAGGGGGCGACTCCTACGAGCAGTACTTC; CDR3aa: CASSPTGGDSYEQYF
d_gene: .; v_gene: TRBV19; abundance: .; j_gene: TRBJ2-1; CDR3nt: TGTGCCAGTAATCGTCAGGGGAGGGATGAGCAGTTCTTC; CDR3aa: CASNRQGRDEQFF
d_gene: .; v_gene: TRBV11-2; abundance: .; j_gene: TRBJ2-7; CDR3nt: TGTGCCAGCAGCTTAGAGGGGGCCGCCTACGAGCAGTACTTC; CDR3aa: CASSLEGAAYEQYF
d_gene: .; v_gene: TRBV7-8; abundance: .; j_gene: TRBJ2-7; CDR3nt: TGTGCCAGCAGCCCCAACTACGAGCAGTACTTC; CDR3aa: CASSPNYEQYF
d_gene: TRBD1; v_gene: TRBV6-5; abundance: .; j_gene: TRBJ2-7; CDR3nt: TGTGCCAGCAGTCCCCACAGGGGCGAGCAGTACTTC; CDR3aa: CASSPHRGEQYF
d_gene: TRBD1; v_gene: TRBV4-3; abundance: .; j_gene: TRBJ1-6; CDR3nt: TGCGCCAGCAGCCAAGGGACAGGGAATAATTCACCCCTCCACTTT; CDR3aa: CASSQGTGNNSPLHF
d_gene: .; v_gene: TRBV19; abundance: .; j_gene: TRBJ1-1; CDR3nt: TGTGCCAGTACCTCGTCCCCGAACACTGAAGCTTTCTTT; CDR3aa: CASTSSPNTEAFF
d_gene: TRBD1; v_gene: TRBV6-5; abundance: .; j_gene: TRBJ2-4; CDR3nt: TGTGCCAGCTCAATAGGACAGGGCAAAAACATTCAGTACTTC; CDR3aa: CASSIGQGKNIQYF
d_gene: .; v_gene: TRBV10-3; abundance: .; j_gene: TRBJ1-5; CDR3nt: TGTGCCATCAGTGAGTCTAAAGCGAATCAGCCCCAGCATTTT; CDR3aa: CAISESKANQPQHF
d_gene: TRBD2; v_gene: TRBV6-5; abundance: .; j_gene: TRBJ2-5; CDR3nt: TGTGCCAGCAGTTCACTGGGACTAGCGGAGACCCAGTACTTC; CDR3aa: CASSSLGLAETQYF
d_gene: .; v_gene: TRBV9; abundance: .; j_gene: TRBJ1-1; CDR3nt: TGTGCCAGCAGCAGGACACTGAACACTGAAGCTTTCTTT; CDR3aa: CASSRTLNTEAFF
d_gene: .; v_gene: TRBV6-5; abundance: .; j_gene: TRBJ2-3; CDR3nt: TGTGCCAGCAGTGTGGACTCCTTAGATACGCAGTATTTT; CDR3aa: CASSVDSLDTQYF
d_gene: .; v_gene: TRBV27; abundance: .; j_gene: TRBJ1-3; CDR3nt: TGTGCCAGCAGTCCCGGAGCCGGGGGGGTAGCTGGAAACACCATATATTTT; CDR3aa: CASSPGAGGVAGNTIYF
d_gene: .; v_gene: TRBV27; abundance: .; j_gene: TRBJ2-5; CDR3nt: TGTGCCAGCAGTCCCTTCGACACCTCTCAAGAGACCCAGTACTTC; CDR3aa: CASSPFDTSQETQYF
d_gene: TRBD1; v_gene: TRBV6-4; abundance: .; j_gene: TRBJ2-7; CDR3nt: TGTGCCAGCAGTGCCGGGACAGGGGGCTACGAGCAGTACTTC; CDR3aa: CASSAGTGGYEQYF
d_gene: TRBD1; v_gene: TRBV7-3; abundance: .; j_gene: TRBJ2-1; CDR3nt: TGTGCCAGCAGCTCATCCGGGACAGGGTTCAATGAGCAGTTCTTC; CDR3aa: CASSSSGTGFNEQFF
d_gene: .; v_gene: TRBV7-9; abundance: .; j_gene: TRBJ2-3; CDR3nt: TGTGCCAGCAGCCCCCCGAGGGTGAGCACAGATACGCAGTATTTT; CDR3aa: CASSPPRVSTDTQYF
d_gene: .; v_gene: TRBV5-5; abundance: .; j_gene: TRBJ1-1; CDR3nt: TGTGCCAGCAGCGCCTGGCAGGGGAACGCTGAAGCTTTCTTT; CDR3aa: CASSAWQGNAEAFF
d_gene: .; v_gene: TRBV7-8; abundance: .; j_gene: TRBJ1-4; CDR3nt: TGTGCCAGCAGCTCTCACAGGGAAACTAATGAAAAACTGTTTTTT; CDR3aa: CASSSHRETNEKLFF
d_gene: .; v_gene: TRBV10-3; abundance: .; j_gene: TRBJ1-2; CDR3nt: TGTGCCATCAGTGACCCCAACAGGGTTGCTAACGGCTACACCTTC; CDR3aa: CAISDPNRVANGYTF
d_gene: .; v_gene: TRBV9; abundance: .; j_gene: TRBJ2-3; CDR3nt: TGTGCCAGCAGCGTAGAGTCCAATAGCCTAACAGATACGCAGTATTTT; CDR3aa: CASSVESNSLTDTQYF
d_gene: TRBD2; v_gene: TRBV9; abundance: .; j_gene: TRBJ2-1; CDR3nt: TGTGCCAGCAGCGGGAGCGGGGGGCCTCTCTCCTACAATGAGCAGTTCTTC; CDR3aa: CASSGSGGPLSYNEQFF
d_gene: .; v_gene: TRBV6-1; abundance: .; j_gene: TRBJ2-1; CDR3nt: TGTGCCAGCAGTGAAGCGCCGAGTGAGCAGTTCTTC; CDR3aa: CASSEAPSEQFF
d_gene: .; v_gene: TRBV4-3; abundance: .; j_gene: TRBJ2-7; CDR3nt: TGCGCCAGCAGCCAAGACAACGAGCAGTACTTC; CDR3aa: CASSQDNEQYF
d_gene: TRBD1; v_gene: TRBV4-2; abundance: .; j_gene: TRBJ1-1; CDR3nt: TGTGCCAGCAGCCAAGGGCGGACAGGGGACACTGAAGCTTTCTTT; CDR3aa: CASSQGRTGDTEAFF
d_gene: .; v_gene: TRBV4-1; abundance: .; j_gene: TRBJ2-7; CDR3nt: TGCGCCAGCAGCCCCGCAGGGGACCCCTACGAGCAGTACTTC; CDR3aa: CASSPAGDPYEQYF
d_gene: .; v_gene: TRBV7-9; abundance: .; j_gene: TRBJ2-5; CDR3nt: TGTGCCAGCAGCTCCCCAGGGCGAGAGACCCAGTACTTC; CDR3aa: CASSSPGRETQYF
d_gene: TRBD2; v_gene: TRBV9; abundance: .; j_gene: TRBJ2-1; CDR3nt: TGTGCCAGCAGCGTTGATCCTAGCGGGGTAGGGGACAATGAGCAGTTCTTC; CDR3aa: CASSVDPSGVGDNEQFF
d_gene: .; v_gene: TRBV6-5; abundance: .; j_gene: TRBJ1-2; CDR3nt: TGTGCCAGCAGTTACACACTGGGCGGGTTGGTAGATGGCTACACCTTC; CDR3aa: CASSYTLGGLVDGYTF